This T cell receptor (beta chain) emerged from a study of cytomegalovirus exposure and HLA in healthy donors. PCR used 60 Vbeta primers and 13 Jbeta primers. Generated by immunoSEQ multiplex PCR, the TCRdb table keeps only in-frame clones and is missing some. The data show 100,000 or so clones, roughly 76% seen once. Per the germline V gene, CDR1 is SGHDT and CDR2 is YYEEEE. The CDR3 spans 14 residues. V lost 4 bases and J 0 bases, leaving 8 bases between the germline ends. All donors participated as healthy donors of bone marrow. General study results and limits: On later analysis, the bulk of CMV-associated TCR beta chains appeared to be HLA-restricted.

Comments on this clone: The antigen remains unidentified.

The chain employs TRBV5-6 and TRBJ2-1; D is perhaps TRBD1 (5 bases). The clonotype originates from a man aged 50-59 years in good health and CMV-seronegative. The specimen was PBMCs. CDR3 loop: CASSRRGSYNEQFF. CDR3 nucleotide sequence: TGTGCCAGCAGCCGTAGGGGCTCCTACAATGAGCAGTTCTTC.